The rows below give T cell receptor beta chains drawn from one sample of a study of blood T cell repertoires in COVID-19. This table comes from immunoSEQ multiplex PCR, and its TCRdb copy is limited to in-frame clones, with some not included. The sample shows approximately 200,000 clones, 84% of them seen only once. The sequencing input was peripheral blood. These receptors all come from a woman aged 60 to 75 with acute or convalescent COVID-19. Both conserved end residues are part of each CDR3. Fields, in order: D gene, V gene, clone size, J gene, CDR3 length, CDR3 protein, CDR3 DNA. A D gene is named only where the DNA matches it firmly. A clone size is listed for some rows: how often the clone was seen (once, few, many), or a class if it is expanded.

-	TRBV3-1/TRBV3-2	-	TRBJ2-2	16	CASSQAAQGRTGELFF	TGTGCCAGCAGCCAAGCAGCTCAGGGGCGCACCGGGGAGCTGTTTTTT
-	TRBV27	once	TRBJ1-2	14	CASSPATGRDGYTF	TGTGCCAGCAGTCCGGCGACAGGAAGAGACGGCTACACCTTC
TRBD1	TRBV7-9	-	TRBJ1-4	15	CASSLPGQGSEKLFF	TGTGCCAGCAGCCTCCCGGGACAGGGTAGTGAAAAACTGTTTTTT
TRBD1	TRBV5-5	-	TRBJ2-7	15	CASSLLAGTAYEQYF	TGTGCCAGCAGCTTGTTGGCCGGGACAGCGTACGAGCAGTACTTC
TRBD2	TRBV2	-	TRBJ2-2	14	CASKRGIGTGELFF	TGTGCCAGCAAGCGGGGTATCGGCACCGGGGAGCTGTTTTTT
TRBD1	TRBV18	-	TRBJ1-2	15	CASSPGQGTSYGYTF	TGTGCCAGCTCACCTGGACAGGGAACTAGCTATGGCTACACCTTC
TRBD1	TRBV6-5	-	TRBJ2-1	15	CASSPTGGFYNEQFF	TGTGCCAGCAGCCCGACAGGGGGCTTTTACAATGAGCAGTTCTTC
-	TRBV6-6	-	TRBJ1-5	13	CASNERDERPQHF	TGTGCCAGCAATGAGAGGGATGAGCGGCCCCAGCATTTT
-	TRBV27	-	TRBJ2-3	16	CASSLSPGARTDTQYF	TGTGCCAGCAGTTTATCGCCAGGGGCCCGCACAGATACGCAGTATTTT
TRBD1	TRBV6-6	-	TRBJ1-1	14	CASRVDRANTEAFF	TGTGCCAGCAGGGTAGACAGGGCGAACACTGAAGCTTTCTTT
-	TRBV2	-	TRBJ2-3	13	CASSRAASYTQYF	TGTGCCAGCAGTCGAGCGGCTTCTTATACGCAGTATTTT
TRBD2	TRBV27	-	TRBJ2-1	16	CASTRLAGNSYNEQFF	TGTGCCAGCACCCGACTAGCGGGGAACTCCTACAATGAGCAGTTCTTC
TRBD1	TRBV27	-	TRBJ1-2	17	CASSTAGTGAGAYGYTF	TGTGCCAGCAGTACAGCCGGGACAGGGGCAGGGGCGTATGGCTACACCTTC
TRBD1	TRBV5-5	-	TRBJ1-1	15	CASSLVGGDGTEAFF	TGTGCCAGCAGCTTGGTAGGGGGCGATGGGACTGAAGCTTTCTTT
-	TRBV4-1	-	TRBJ1-5	19	CASSQVAGTIRDSNQPQHF	TGCGCCAGCAGCCAAGTTGCAGGGACTATCAGGGATAGCAATCAGCCCCAGCATTTT
TRBD1	TRBV13	-	TRBJ1-4	13	CASRRGTVEKLFF	TGTGCCAGCCGTAGGGGGACAGTTGAAAAACTGTTTTTT
-	TRBV9	-	TRBJ2-1	16	CASSVEGAEPYNEQFF	TGTGCCAGCAGCGTAGAAGGGGCCGAACCCTACAATGAGCAGTTCTTC
-	TRBV27	-	TRBJ2-1	12	CASSSYNNEQFF	TGTGCCAGCAGTTCCTATAACAATGAGCAGTTCTTC
-	TRBV19	-	TRBJ2-3	13	CASIPTGTDTQYF	TGTGCCAGTATCCCGACTGGCACAGATACGCAGTATTTT
-	TRBV4-1	-	TRBJ1-5	14	CASSREQGIPPQHF	TGCGCCAGCAGCCGAGAACAGGGAATTCCGCCCCAGCATTTT
TRBD2	TRBV18	-	TRBJ2-3	13	CASRTSGTDTQYF	TGTGCCAGTCGGACTAGCGGAACAGATACGCAGTATTTT
-	TRBV3-1/TRBV3-2	-	TRBJ1-2	14	CASSPGWGDYGYTF	TGTGCCAGCAGCCCCGGTTGGGGAGATTATGGCTACACCTTC
TRBD1	TRBV6-1	-	TRBJ1-1	15	CASSDPFTGETEAFF	TGTGCCAGCAGTGACCCATTCACAGGGGAAACTGAAGCTTTCTTT
TRBD1	TRBV5-5	-	TRBJ1-3	15	CASSSLTGAGNTIYF	TGTGCCAGCAGCTCGCTGACAGGGGCTGGAAACACCATATATTTT
-	TRBV5-1	-	TRBJ2-3	14	CASSLGSSTDTQYF	TGCGCCAGCAGCTTGGGTTCTAGCACAGATACGCAGTATTTT
TRBD2	TRBV3-1/TRBV3-2	few	TRBJ2-5	17	CASSQDVLAGVMETQYF	TGTGCCAGCAGCCAAGATGTACTAGCGGGGGTGATGGAGACCCAGTACTTC
-	TRBV27	-	TRBJ1-2	13	CASSSGNYYGYTF	TGTGCCAGCAGTTCGGGGAACTACTATGGCTACACCTTC
TRBD1	TRBV7-2	-	TRBJ1-3	16	CASSPRQGTTGNTIYF	TGTGCCAGCAGCCCCAGACAGGGGACCACTGGAAACACCATATATTTT
-	TRBV3-1/TRBV3-2	-	TRBJ2-1	12	CASSQLYNEQFF	TGTGCCAGCAGCCAACTATACAATGAGCAGTTCTTC
TRBD1	TRBV5-6	-	TRBJ2-1	15	CASSRERTGVNEQFF	TGTGCCAGCAGCCGAGAGAGGACAGGGGTCAATGAGCAGTTCTTC
-	TRBV9	-	TRBJ2-3	17	CASSSQDWAGGPDTQYF	TGTGCCAGCAGCTCCCAGGACTGGGCCGGTGGCCCAGATACGCAGTATTTT